This T cell receptor (beta chain) was recorded in a study of blood T cell repertoires in COVID-19. Germline loops: CDR1 MDHEN, CDR2 SYDVKM. The CDR3 consists of 17 residues. V lost 2 bases and J lost 1; bases outside the gene matches: 10. This table comes from immunoSEQ multiplex PCR, and its TCRdb copy is limited to in-frame clones, with some not included. Of 65,000 to 85,000 clones listed, around nine tenths were seen once; the top ten hold roughly a tenth. The chain joins TRBV28 to TRBJ1-2; 7 bases are shared with TRBD1. The sequenced material came from peripheral blood. The TCR sequence derives from a woman aged 18-29 years with acute or convalescent COVID-19. CDR3 DNA sequence: TGTGCCAGCAGTTTACTAAGCCCGGGACAGCTTAACTATGGCTACACCTTC. Amino acids: CASSLLSPGQLNYGYTF.